This T cell receptor (beta chain) emerged from a study of shared clonotypes between healthy human individuals. Study outcomes and limitations: Clonotypes shared by all four donors outscored non-shared clonotypes in generation probability.

Produced via immunoSEQ multiplex PCR; TCRdb's table is partial and in-frame only. The sample has around 2,000,000 clones, 85% to 95% seen once. A remark on this clone: Its antigen is unknown.

Only CD45RO-negative cells positively selected for CCR7 counted as naive CD8 cells, so terminally differentiated effector memory CD45RA+ cells were excluded. The CDR3 length is 13 residues. Germline V gives CDR1 LNHDA, CDR2 SQIVND (reference sequence). V was cut by 4 bases and J by 0 bases, with 6 bases left in between. The sequence was obtained from a man between 18 and 35 years old in good health. Some clones in this sample may be carry-over from other donors' samples. This sequence joins TRBV19 and TRBJ1-1, with D uncertain. Sample: naive CD8+ T cells from PBMCs. CDR3 sequence (DNA): TGTGCCAGTAGTAAAACGGTGAACACTGAAGCTTTCTTT. Translated: CASSKTVNTEAFF.